This T cell receptor beta chain was identified in a study of T cells after yellow fever vaccination. The CDR3 is 11 amino acids. Trimming took off 6 bases at V and 8 bases at J, with 7 bases between the two ends. At least ten counts were recorded for this clonotype. As yet, its antigen is unknown. 5'RACE template switching added a universal primer site and UMIs to TCR cDNA. One entry per CDR3 protein results from TCRdb running MiXCR on the 5' RACE reads. The table has around 320,000 distinct CDR3 sequences, around 10% seen once; the top ten hold about 3%. Findings and caveats of the study: Abundant clonotypes from the bulk population could have been carried over as contaminants into FACS-sorted repertoires. The secondary response peaked faster, at day 5 versus 15, but was weaker. Clonotype sharing between CD4 and CD8 compartments was small.

This specimen was CD4+ T cells sorted from PBMCs, taken 45 days after the yellow fever booster vaccination. This chain connects TRBV12-3 or TRBV12-4 to TRBJ1-4; D unclear. The sequence was collected from a young man who received the YFV17D yellow fever vaccine. In nucleotides, the CDR3 is TGTGCCAGCAGCCCCCGGGAAAAACTGTTTTTT. Its protein is CASSPREKLFF.